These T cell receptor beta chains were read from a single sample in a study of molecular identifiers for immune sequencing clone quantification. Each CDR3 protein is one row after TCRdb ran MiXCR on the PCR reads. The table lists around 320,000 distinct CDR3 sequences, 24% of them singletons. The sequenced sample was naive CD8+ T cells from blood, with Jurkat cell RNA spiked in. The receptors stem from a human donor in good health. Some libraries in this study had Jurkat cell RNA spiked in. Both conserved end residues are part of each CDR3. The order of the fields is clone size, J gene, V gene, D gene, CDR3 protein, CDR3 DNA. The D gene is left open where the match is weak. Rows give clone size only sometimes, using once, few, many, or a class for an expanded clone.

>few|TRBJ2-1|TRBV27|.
CASSSNHLAPGSDEQFF
TGTGCCAGCAGTTCCAATCATCTAGCCCCGGGGTCCGATGAGCAGTTCTTC
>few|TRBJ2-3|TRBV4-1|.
CASSPRAGGLPDTQYF
TGCGCCAGCAGCCCCCGTGCAGGGGGGCTCCCAGATACGCAGTATTTT
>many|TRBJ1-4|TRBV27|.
CASSLISNEKLFF
TGTGCCAGCAGTTTAATAAGTAATGAAAAACTGTTTTTT
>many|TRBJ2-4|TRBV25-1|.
CASMTQGSSYIQYF
TGTGCCAGCATGACACAGGGCAGTTCATACATTCAGTACTTC
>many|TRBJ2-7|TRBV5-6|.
CASSLVNGGKYEQYF
TGTGCCAGCAGCTTAGTAAACGGCGGGAAGTACGAGCAGTACTTC
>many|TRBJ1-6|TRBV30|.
CAWTGPYSPLHF
TGTGCCTGGACAGGCCCTTATTCACCCCTCCACTTT
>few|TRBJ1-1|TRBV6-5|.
CASSYSRQWVTEAFF
TGTGCCAGCAGTTACTCGAGACAGTGGGTCACTGAAGCTTTCTTT
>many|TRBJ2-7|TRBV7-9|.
CASSSRDNLEQYF
TGTGCCAGCAGCTCCCGGGACAACCTTGAGCAGTACTTC
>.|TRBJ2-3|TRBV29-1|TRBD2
CSDELAGDRTDTQYF
TGCAGCGATGAGCTGGCGGGAGATAGAACAGATACGCAGTATTTT
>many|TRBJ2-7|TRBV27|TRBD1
CASSLSGGQMYEQYF
TGTGCCAGCAGTTTATCAGGGGGACAGATGTACGAGCAGTACTTC
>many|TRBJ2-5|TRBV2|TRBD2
CASTERGAKETQYF
TGTGCCAGCACAGAGCGGGGGGCAAAAGAGACCCAGTACTTC
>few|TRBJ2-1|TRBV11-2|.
CASSLEGVTEQFF
TGTGCCAGCAGCTTAGAGGGGGTTACTGAGCAGTTCTTC
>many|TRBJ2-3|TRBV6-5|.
CASSPKTVDTQYF
TGTGCCAGCAGTCCAAAGACGGTAGATACGCAGTATTTT
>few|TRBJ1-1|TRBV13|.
CASSTQAGYTEAFF
TGTGCCAGCAGCACGCAGGCGGGTTACACTGAAGCTTTCTTT